The text below deals with one TCR beta chain. The antigen is unknown. PCR amplification relied on 60 Vbeta primers (plus 13 Jbeta primers). Clones were read by immunoSEQ multiplex PCR, and TCRdb kept only the in-frame ones, dropping some. Of around 120,000 clones in the sample, around three quarters were seen once. The sample belongs to a study of cytomegalovirus exposure and HLA in healthy donors. Study background: An earlier analysis identified fewer than 130 million unique TCR beta sequences in 170 million or so T cells. Study observations and caveats: Among TCR beta chains, those listed as cytomegalovirus-associated numbered around 180. Rare TCR sequences predominated, though certain public TCRs were found in many donors.

Per the germline V gene, CDR1 is SNHLY and CDR2 is FYNNEI. V was pared by 5 bases and J by 7 bases, with 15 bases between. This CDR3 is built from 15 residues. The sample taken for sequencing was PBMCs. This TCR was sampled from a man aged 50-59 years in good health and CMV-seropositive. The chain couples TRBV2 to TRBJ1-6; tentatively, D is TRBD1 (6 bases). The CDR3 protein is CASSLDSAGNSPLHF. The CDR3 nucleotides are TGTGCCAGCAGTCTGGACAGTGCTGGAAATTCACCCCTCCACTTT.